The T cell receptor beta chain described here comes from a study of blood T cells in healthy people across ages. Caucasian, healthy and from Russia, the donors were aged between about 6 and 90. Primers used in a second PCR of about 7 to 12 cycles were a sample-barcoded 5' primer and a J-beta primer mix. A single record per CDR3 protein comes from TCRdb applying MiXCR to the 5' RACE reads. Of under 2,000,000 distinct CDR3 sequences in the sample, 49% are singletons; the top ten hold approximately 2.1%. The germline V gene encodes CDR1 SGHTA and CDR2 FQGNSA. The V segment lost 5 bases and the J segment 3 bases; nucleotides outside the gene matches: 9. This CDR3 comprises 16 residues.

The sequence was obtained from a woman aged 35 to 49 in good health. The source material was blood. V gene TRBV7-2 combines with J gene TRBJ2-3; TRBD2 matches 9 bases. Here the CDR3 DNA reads TGTGCCAGCAGCGCCCTGCGGGGGGGCTGGACAGATACGCAGTATTTT. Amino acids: CASSALRGGWTDTQYF.